This section outlines one TCR beta chain sequence together with its context. With V trimmed by 7 bases and J by 0 bases, 4 bases remained unmatched. In germline, CDR1 is SNHLY, CDR2 FYNNEI. This CDR3 contains 14 residues. These data originate in a study of blood T cell repertoires in COVID-19. Using immunoSEQ multiplex PCR, the repertoire was profiled, and TCRdb retains in-frame clones only, with some absent. The sample carries roughly 570,000 clones, roughly nine tenths recorded once. Sequencing was done on a sample of peripheral blood. The rearrangement links TRBV2 to TRBJ1-2; 8 bases are shared with TRBD1. This clonotype originated in a woman between 50 and 59 years old with COVID-19, enrolled during active disease. CDR3 in DNA: TGTGCCAGCAAACAGGGGGGGACTAACTATGGCTACACCTTC. The encoded protein is CASKQGGTNYGYTF.